Reported below is one T cell receptor beta chain. The target antigen is unknown. The germline V gene encodes CDR1 SGHTA and CDR2 FQGTGA. V was pared by 11 bases and J by 9 bases, with 23 bases between. The length of the CDR3 is 14 residues. Donors likely had unrecorded immune exposures despite being nominally healthy when sampled. The sample is drawn from a study of cytomegalovirus exposure and HLA in healthy donors. General study points: Beyond CMV serostatus, there was no information to go on about immune exposure. Per a prior analysis, the majority of TCR beta V segments were productive roughly 87% or roughly 30% of the time. Altogether, more than 150 TCR beta chains were recorded as cytomegalovirus-associated.

It was with 60 Vbeta and 13 Jbeta primers that the PCR ran. TCRdb's copy holds only in-frame clones and misses some; the assay was immunoSEQ multiplex PCR. The sample records about 95,000 clones, around 84% being singletons. Source material: PBMCs. The rearrangement joins TRBV7-3 to TRBJ2-1, with a tentative D call TRBD2 (5 bases). The receptor was derived from a woman in her thirties or forties in good health and CMV-seropositive. CDR3 in DNA: TGTGCCGGCAACCTTACGGGATTATCTTGTGAGCAGTTCTTC. It codes for CAGNLTGLSCEQFF.